A single sample gave rise to the 26 T cell receptor beta chains below, sequenced in a study of T cells in Graves' hyperthyroidism and ophthalmopathy. Authors of the study amplified TCR beta CDR3 regions from RNA transcripts. The HTBI primer set served for first-round RT-PCR of the TCR CDR3. From the multiplex PCR reads, TCRdb called clonotypes with MiXCR, one entry per CDR3 protein. In the table there are 310,000 or so distinct CDR3 sequences, 17% of which are singletons. Sequenced sample: blood. The receptor set was obtained from a woman aged 55-69 years with Graves' ophthalmopathy.

This clonotype was observed at least ten times. The gene calls are TRBV20-1 and TRBJ1-4; D might be TRBD1 (6 bases). V gave up 0 bases and J gave up 8 bases, with 13 bases separating them. CDR3 length equals 14 residues. CDR1 is DFQATT, CDR2 SNEGSKA, per germline (reference sequence). The CDR3 nucleotides are TGCAGTGCTAGAGATTACAGGGCGGGGGAAAAACTGTTTTTT. Its protein is CSARDYRAGEKLFF.

The genes are TRBV2 and TRBJ1-5; weak D call: TRBD1 (5 bases). CDR1 and CDR2 (germline): SNHLY, FYNNEI. The CDR3 length is 13 residues. Deletions cut 7 bases from V and 6 bases from J, with 13 bases between. For the CDR3, the DNA is TGTGCCAGCAAAAAAGAGCAGGGTCAGCCCCAGCATTTT. Residues: CASKKEQGQPQHF.

This clonotype showed up many times. The CDR3: CASPISQATYEQYF. The CDR3 DNA sequence: TGTGCCAGCCCCATTTCGCAGGCCACCTACGAGCAGTACTTC. This rearrangement joins TRBV6-1 to TRBJ2-7; D unclear. Germline CDR1 is MNHNS and CDR2 is SASEGT. This CDR3 spans 14 amino acids. V dropped 8 bases and J dropped 2 bases, with 16 bases sitting between them.

Only a few counts were recorded for this clonotype. The rearrangement joins TRBV20-1 to TRBJ1-2; TRBD1 agrees at 9 bases. Germline values: CDR1 DFQATT, CDR2 SNEGSKA (reference sequence). V was pared by 4 bases and J by 7 bases, with 7 bases of the junction left unmatched. CDR3 length: 13 residues. As DNA, the CDR3 is TGCAGTGCTACTACCGGGACAGGGTTTGGCTACACCTTC. Residues: CSATTGTGFGYTF.

This clonotype was found many times. V is TRBV6-2 or TRBV6-3 and J is TRBJ1-2; 8 nucleotides align to TRBD1. This CDR3 comprises 13 residues. Germline V gene lookup returns CDR1 MNHEY and CDR2 SVGEGT. Germline trimming cut 10 bases from V and 4 bases from J; bases unmatched to any gene: 8. CDR3 sequence: CATRQGSLYGYTF. CDR3 DNA sequence: TGTGCCACCAGACAGGGGAGTCTCTATGGCTACACCTTC.

A word on this clonotype: This may arise from a read error, as a much more abundant clone is one base away. This chain connects TRBV18 to TRBJ1-1; tentatively, D is TRBD1 (5 bases). The V end was cut by 4 bases, the J end by 6 bases, with 12 bases between. CDR1 and CDR2 (germline): KGHSH, LQKENI. CDR3 length: 13 residues. CDR3 coding DNA: TGTGCCAGCTCACGGGACGACCAGGCTGAAGCTTTCTTT. It codes for CASSRDDQAEAFF.

This clonotype was detected a few times. The CDR3 sequence is CASSPGTLYQETQYF. In DNA form, the CDR3 reads TGTGCCAGTAGTCCCGGGACACTGTACCAAGAGACCCAGTACTTC. This sequence joins TRBV19 and TRBJ2-5; D might be TRBD1 (6 bases). CDR3 length: 15 residues. Germline V CDR1 and CDR2: LNHDA, SQIVND (reference sequence). The V end was cut by 5 bases, the J end by 0 bases, with 13 bases between.

CDR3 in DNA: TGTGCCAGCAGTAGGTTAGGGAACACCGGGGAGCTGTTTTTT. It yields the protein CASSRLGNTGELFF. V is TRBV6-1 and J is TRBJ2-2; D not certain. The CDR3 totals 14 residues. V was cut by 5 bases and J by 1 base, with 8 bases left in between. Germline V gene lookup returns CDR1 MNHNS and CDR2 SASEGT.

This clonotype appeared a few times. The V and J genes are TRBV6-2 or TRBV6-3 and TRBJ1-1, with 10 positions matching TRBD1. Germline CDR1 is MNHEY and CDR2 is SVGEGT. The junction had 6 bases not matched to a gene; V was cut back by 7 bases and J by 4 bases. This CDR3 has 14 amino acids. CDR3 residues: CASNPDRGTTEAFF. DNA for the CDR3: TGTGCCAGCAATCCGGACAGGGGGACCACTGAAGCTTTCTTT.

This clonotype was picked up a small number of times. The chain recombines TRBV5-5 with TRBJ1-1; 8 nucleotides match TRBD1. The junction had 2 bases not matched to a gene; V was cut back by 0 bases and J by 1 base. The CDR3 totals 15 residues. Germline V lookup: CDR1 SGHKS, CDR2 YYEKEE (reference sequence). The CDR3 region is CASSLDGQGNTEAFF. CDR3 nucleotide sequence: TGTGCCAGCAGCTTGGATGGACAGGGGAACACTGAAGCTTTCTTT.

In this sample, this clonotype turned up many times. The DNA of the CDR3 is TGCAGCGGGGTACTAGCGGGGACCTACGAGCAGTACTTC. Protein: CSGVLAGTYEQYF. The chain carries TRBV29-1 and TRBJ2-7; 10 bases line up with TRBD2. Germline V lookup: CDR1 SQVTM, CDR2 ANQGSEA. This CDR3 region has 13 residues. Unmatched junction bases numbered 5, after V lost 7 bases and J lost 2 bases.

This clonotype came up many times. The rearrangement uses TRBV28 and TRBJ2-5; 7 bases match TRBD2. Trimming removed 2 bases from V and 0 bases from J; junction bases left unmatched: 3. CDR1 is MDHEN, CDR2 SYDVKM, per germline. CDR3 size: 15 residues. DNA of the CDR3: TGTGCCAGCAGTTTAGCCGGGACTAACCAAGAGACCCAGTACTTC. Protein: CASSLAGTNQETQYF.

This clonotype has more than one count but fewer than ten. This chain connects TRBV12-5 to TRBJ1-2, with D tentatively TRBD1 (5 bases). The CDR3 is 15 amino acids. The germline V and J ends were trimmed by 2 bases and 8 bases, with 18 bases remaining between them. Germline V gives CDR1 LGHNT, CDR2 FRNRAP. The DNA of the CDR3 is TGTGCTAGTGGTTTGTGGGAACAGGCGGGTAAGGGCTACACCTTC. It specifies CASGLWEQAGKGYTF.

This clonotype was counted many times. The chain couples TRBV10-3 to TRBJ1-5, with no clear D. The CDR3 has 14 residues. In germline, CDR1 is ENHRY, CDR2 SYGVKD. V lost 0 bases and J lost 8, with 11 bases in between. The CDR3 sequence is CAISESGTAEPQHF. DNA of the CDR3: TGTGCCATCAGTGAGTCAGGCACGGCCGAGCCCCAGCATTTT.

A few counts support this clonotype. The chain employs TRBV9 and TRBJ2-3; possible D gene TRBD1, 7 bases. The germline V gene encodes CDR1 SGDLS and CDR2 YYNGEE. Trimming pared 0 bases from V and 1 base from J, leaving 12 bases between. The CDR3 is made up of 16 amino acids. The chain's CDR3 is CASSVGTGEGTDTQYF. In DNA, the CDR3 is TGTGCCAGCAGCGTAGGCACAGGGGAGGGCACAGATACGCAGTATTTT.

V usage is TRBV19 and J usage is TRBJ1-1; D may be TRBD1 (5 bases). CDR1 is LNHDA, CDR2 SQIVND, per germline (reference sequence). The V end lost 3 bases, the J end lost 1 base, and 9 bases lay between the germline ends. The CDR3 totals 14 residues. CDR3 nucleotide sequence: TGTGCCAGTAGTATGGGACCGAGGAACACTGAAGCTTTCTTT. Protein product: CASSMGPRNTEAFF.

This clonotype was recorded at least ten times. V gene TRBV5-1 combines with J gene TRBJ1-2; TRBD1 matches 8 bases. The CDR3 totals 14 residues. The ends lost 3 bases at V and 6 bases at J; junction bases unmatched: 7. Germline CDR1 SGHRS, CDR2 YFSETQ. The CDR3 DNA is TGCGCCAGCAGCTACCGGACAGGGATTGATGGCTACACCTTC. This gives the protein CASSYRTGIDGYTF. The variable domain in full, completed from reference TRBV5-1 and TRBJ1-2, reads KAGVTQTPRYLIKTRGQQVTLSCSPISGHRSVSWYQQTPGQGLQFLFEYFSETQRNKGNFPGRFSGRQFSNSRSEMNVSTLELGDSALYLCASSYRTGIDGYTFGSGTRLTVV.

This clonotype was picked up many times. The chain joins TRBV29-1 to TRBJ2-3; D is possibly TRBD2 (5 bases). Germline V gene lookup returns CDR1 SQVTM and CDR2 ANQGSEA. This CDR3 is 15 amino acids long. V dropped 5 bases and J dropped 0 bases, with 15 bases sitting between them. CDR3 protein: CSVLGSYYSTDTQYF. The CDR3 nucleotides read TGCAGCGTTCTTGGGAGCTACTATAGCACAGATACGCAGTATTTT.

This clonotype was counted between two and nine times. A read error may explain this, as a much larger clone is one base away. This chain joins TRBV28 and TRBJ2-1; 9 nucleotides align to TRBD2. The CDR3 consists of 14 residues. CDR1 and CDR2 from the germline V gene are MDHEN and SYDVKM. CDR3 loop: CASRFAGGDREQFF. CDR3 sequence (DNA): TGTGCCAGCCGTTTTGCGGGAGGGGATAGGGAGCAGTTCTTC.

A word on this clonotype: One base away lies a much larger clone, so this may be a sequencing read error. The V and J genes are TRBV11-2 and TRBJ2-5; tentatively, D is TRBD2 (6 bases). V gave up 4 bases and J gave up 2 bases, with 8 bases separating them. Germline V lookup: CDR1 SGHAT, CDR2 FQNNGV. The CDR3 contains 13 residues. CDR3 sequence (DNA): TGTGCCAGCAGCTGGGCGGGGCAAGAGACCCAGTACTTC. Translating it yields CASSWAGQETQYF.

This clonotype was seen a handful of times. The rearrangement uses TRBV20-1 and TRBJ2-7; TRBD1 aligns across 12 bases. This CDR3 region has 14 residues. Germline CDR1 reads DFQATT; CDR2 reads SNEGSKA (reference sequence). Trimming at V came to 6 bases and at J to 6 bases, leaving 9 bases not matched to a gene. CDR3 loop: CSAITGQGAREQYF. The CDR3 DNA sequence: TGCAGTGCAATTACGGGACAGGGGGCCCGCGAGCAGTACTTC.

This clonotype came up many times. The chain has TRBV6-1 and TRBJ2-7; D is unclear. V was pared by 7 bases and J by 3 bases, with 13 bases between. CDR1 is MNHNS, CDR2 SASEGT, per germline. This CDR3 comprises 13 residues. The CDR3: CASTIGILYEQYF. For the CDR3, the DNA is TGTGCCAGCACCATAGGGATTCTCTACGAGCAGTACTTC.

V usage is TRBV6-5 and J usage is TRBJ2-1; 10 nucleotides align to TRBD2. The germline V gene encodes CDR1 MNHEY and CDR2 SVGAGI. With 0 bases clipped from V and 3 bases from J, the junction kept 8 bases outside the gene matches. The CDR3 is 18 residues long. The CDR3 region is CASSYSSGLAALYNEQFF. In DNA, the CDR3 is TGTGCCAGCAGTTACTCCTCCGGACTAGCGGCGCTCTACAATGAGCAGTTCTTC.

This clonotype was detected ten times or more. The chain links TRBV7-9 to TRBJ2-7, with D uncertain. V lost 5 bases and J lost 0, with 14 bases in between. Germline V gene sequence: CDR1 SEHNR, CDR2 FQNEAQ (reference sequence). The CDR3 is 15 amino acids. Here the CDR3 reads CASSKDSLSSYEQYF. In DNA, the CDR3 is TGTGCCAGCAGCAAAGACTCTTTGAGCTCCTACGAGCAGTACTTC.

This clonotype was observed at least ten times. The chain recombines TRBV5-1 with TRBJ1-2; D is possibly TRBD1 (6 bases). Trimming removed 5 bases from V and 3 bases from J, with 11 bases in between. The germline V gene has CDR1 SGHRS and CDR2 YFSETQ. CDR3 length: 13 amino acids. The CDR3 loop reads CASSGTSDYGYTF. The CDR3 nucleotides are TGCGCCAGCAGTGGGACAAGCGACTATGGCTACACCTTC.

This chain joins TRBV6-2 or TRBV6-3 and TRBJ1-1; tentative D call: TRBD1 (6 bases). CDR3 length: 13 residues. The germline gives CDR1 MNHEY, CDR2 SVGEGT. The germline V and J ends were trimmed by 8 bases and 3 bases, with 13 bases remaining between them. The CDR3 nucleotides read TGTGCCAGCGTCAGGGGCCTTTACACTGAAGCTTTCTTT. Residues: CASVRGLYTEAFF.